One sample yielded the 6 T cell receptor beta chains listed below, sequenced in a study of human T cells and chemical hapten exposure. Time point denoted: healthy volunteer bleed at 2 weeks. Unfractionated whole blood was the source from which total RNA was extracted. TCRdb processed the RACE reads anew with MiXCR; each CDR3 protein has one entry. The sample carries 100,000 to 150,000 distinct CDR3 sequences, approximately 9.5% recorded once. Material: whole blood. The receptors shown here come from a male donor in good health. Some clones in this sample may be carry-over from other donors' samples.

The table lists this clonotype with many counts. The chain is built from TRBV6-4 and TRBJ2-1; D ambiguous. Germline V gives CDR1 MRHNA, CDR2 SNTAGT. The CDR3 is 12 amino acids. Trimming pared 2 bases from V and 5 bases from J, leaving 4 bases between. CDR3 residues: CASSDGHNEQFF. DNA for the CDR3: TGTGCCAGCAGTGACGGACACAATGAGCAGTTCTTC.

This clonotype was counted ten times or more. CDR3 sequence reads: CASSQGLAGIYEQYF. Here the CDR3 DNA reads TGTGCCAGCAGCCAGGGACTAGCGGGGATCTACGAGCAGTACTTC. This chain joins TRBV14 and TRBJ2-7; 13 bases map to TRBD2. Germline-derived CDR1 and CDR2 are SGHDN and FVKESK. The trim removed 3 bases at V and 3 bases at J, leaving 2 bases unmatched. There are 15 residues in the CDR3.

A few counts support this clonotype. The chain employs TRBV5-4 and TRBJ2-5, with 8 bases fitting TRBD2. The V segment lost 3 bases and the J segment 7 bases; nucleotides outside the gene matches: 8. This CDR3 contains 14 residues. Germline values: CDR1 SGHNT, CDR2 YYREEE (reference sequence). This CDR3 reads CASSSGTRSGTQYF. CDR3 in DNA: TGTGCCAGCAGCTCCGGGACTAGATCGGGGACCCAGTACTTC. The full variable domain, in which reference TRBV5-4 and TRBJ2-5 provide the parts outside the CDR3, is ETGVTQSPTHLIKTRGQQVTLRCSSQSGHNTVSWYQQALGQGPQFIFQYYREEENGRGNFPPRFSGLQFPNYSSELNVNALELDDSALYLCASSSGTRSGTQYFGPGTRLLVL.

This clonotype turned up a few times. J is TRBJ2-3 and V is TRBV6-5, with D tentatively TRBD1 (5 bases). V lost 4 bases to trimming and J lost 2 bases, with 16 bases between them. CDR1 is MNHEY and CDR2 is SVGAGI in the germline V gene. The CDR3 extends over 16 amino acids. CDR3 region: CASSCGHPHFTDTQYF. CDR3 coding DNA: TGTGCCAGCAGTTGCGGACACCCTCACTTCACAGATACGCAGTATTTT.

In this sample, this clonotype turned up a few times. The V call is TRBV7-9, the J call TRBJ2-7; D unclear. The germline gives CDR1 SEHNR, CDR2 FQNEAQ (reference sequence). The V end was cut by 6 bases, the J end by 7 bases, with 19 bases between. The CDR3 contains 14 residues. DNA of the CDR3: TGTGCCAGCAGTCACACGGGCCCTGGGGAAGAGCAGTACTTC. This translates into CASSHTGPGEEQYF. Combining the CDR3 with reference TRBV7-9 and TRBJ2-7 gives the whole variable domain DTGVSQNPRHKITKRGQNVTFRCDPISEHNRLYWYRQTLGQGPEFLTYFQNEAQLEKSRLLSDRFSAERPKGSFSTLEIQRTEQGDSAMYLCASSHTGPGEEQYFGPGTRLTVT.

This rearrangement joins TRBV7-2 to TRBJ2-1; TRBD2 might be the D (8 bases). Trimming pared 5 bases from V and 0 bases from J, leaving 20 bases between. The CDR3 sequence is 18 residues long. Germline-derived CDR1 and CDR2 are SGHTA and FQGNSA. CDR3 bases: TGTGCCAGCAGCCAACAGGGGATGCGGGGGGTCTCCTACAATGAGCAGTTCTTC. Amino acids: CASSQQGMRGVSYNEQFF.